The next 27 T cell receptor beta chains were all read from a single sample in a study of T cells in Graves' hyperthyroidism and ophthalmopathy. Researchers took RNA transcripts and amplified the TCR beta CDR3 regions from them. HTBI primers were used for first-round RT-PCR of the TCR CDR3. MiXCR was run by TCRdb on the multiplex PCR reads, yielding one entry per CDR3 protein. This table has fewer than 400,000 distinct CDR3 sequences, over 12% appearing once. The sequenced sample was blood. The origin of the receptors is a man aged 45-60 years with Graves' ophthalmopathy.

This clonotype has ten or more counts. This rearrangement joins TRBV28 to TRBJ1-2, with 7 nucleotides matching TRBD1. Germline V lookup: CDR1 MDHEN, CDR2 SYDVKM. The CDR3 covers 17 residues. The V segment lost 3 bases and the J segment 5 bases; nucleotides outside the gene matches: 15. The CDR3: CASSFKALQAGGYGYTF. The CDR3 DNA sequence: TGTGCCAGCAGTTTTAAGGCCCTTCAGGCAGGGGGTTATGGCTACACCTTC.

This clonotype has ten or more counts. This chain links TRBV3-1 with TRBJ2-5; D remains unclear. The V and J ends lost 0 bases and 9 bases respectively, with 14 bases between them. CDR1 is LGHDT and CDR2 is YNNKEL in the germline V gene (reference sequence). This CDR3 is built from 14 residues. The CDR3 region is CASSQDTPPRPQYF. DNA for the CDR3: TGTGCCAGCAGCCAAGATACCCCCCCCCGGCCCCAGTACTTC.

This chain joins TRBV28 and TRBJ1-5; unclear D gene. There are 16 residues in the CDR3. Germline assignment: CDR1 MDHEN and CDR2 SYDVKM. Trimming took off 4 bases at V and 0 bases at J, with 13 bases between the two ends. For the CDR3, the DNA is TGTGCCAGCAGTTCCCTTTTGGGTTCTAGCAATCAGCCCCAGCATTTT. Translated: CASSSLLGSSNQPQHF.

This chain uses TRBV7-9 with TRBJ1-2; D call uncertain. Germline V gene lookup returns CDR1 SEHNR and CDR2 FQNEAQ (reference sequence). Trimming left V 2 bases short and J 4 bases short, with 11 bases between. CDR3 length: 14 amino acids. The CDR3 DNA follows: TGTGCCAGCAGCTTAAATACGGATACCTATGGCTACACCTTC. It codes for CASSLNTDTYGYTF. Full variable domain (remainder filled in from reference TRBV7-9 and TRBJ1-2): DTGVSQNPRHKITKRGQNVTFRCDPISEHNRLYWYRQTLGQGPEFLTYFQNEAQLEKSRLLSDRFSAERPKGSFSTLEIQRTEQGDSAMYLCASSLNTDTYGYTFGSGTRLTVV.

In this sample, this clonotype turned up a few times. V usage is TRBV6-1 and J usage is TRBJ1-1; the D gene is possibly TRBD1 (5 bases). Germline CDR1 reads MNHNS; CDR2 reads SASEGT. This CDR3 has 14 residues. The V and J ends lost 6 bases and 3 bases respectively, with 14 bases between them. The CDR3 protein is CASSNRFRDTEAFF. CDR3 DNA: TGTGCCAGCAGCAACAGGTTCAGGGACACTGAAGCTTTCTTT.

Concerning this clonotype itself: One end of the junction does not line up with germline, which may come from a read error. The rearrangement uses TRBV6-6 and TRBJ2-3; a weak D match, TRBD2 (6 bases). There are 17 residues in the CDR3. Per the germline V gene, CDR1 is MNHNY and CDR2 is SVGAGI (reference sequence). The CDR3: CASSDSSSPGGTDTQYF. CDR3 sequence (DNA): TGTGCCAGCAGTGACTCGAGTTCTCCGGGGGGCACAGATACGCAGTATTTT.

This clonotype came up many times. The chain is built from TRBV7-8 and TRBJ2-5, with TRBD1 matching over 9 bases. Trimming cost V 1 base and J 5 bases; bases outside gene matches: 14. Per germline, CDR1 SGHVS and CDR2 FQNEAQ. The CDR3 sequence is 18 residues long. CDR3 sequence reads: CASSLGNLPGQGMETQYF. The DNA of the CDR3 is TGTGCCAGCAGCTTAGGCAATCTCCCGGGACAGGGTATGGAGACCCAGTACTTC.

There are a few counts of this clonotype. The rearrangement joins TRBV20-1 to TRBJ1-1; D gene unclear. CDR1 and CDR2 (germline): DFQATT, SNEGSKA (reference sequence). CDR3 length equals 13 residues. V lost 3 bases, J lost 0 bases, and 8 bases lay in between. CDR3 nucleotides: TGCAGTGCTAGGGACGGGTTGAACACTGAAGCTTTCTTT. Translation gives CSARDGLNTEAFF.

V is TRBV28 and J is TRBJ2-2; TRBD1 or TRBD2 may be the D gene (5 bases each). The V gene lost 3 bases and the J gene lost 6 bases, with 14 bases spanning the gap. From germline, CDR1 is MDHEN and CDR2 SYDVKM. The CDR3 is made up of 15 amino acids. The CDR3 here is CASSLVGELAGELFF. For the CDR3, the DNA is TGTGCCAGCAGTTTGGTGGGGGAGTTAGCCGGGGAGCTGTTTTTT.

This clonotype was detected a few times. V usage is TRBV4-1 and J usage is TRBJ2-7; 10 bases agree with TRBD2. Germline values: CDR1 MGHRA, CDR2 YSYEKL. The CDR3 loop spans 14 amino acids. J was trimmed by 6 bases and V by 9 bases; bases with no gene match: 11. CDR3 nucleotide sequence: TGCGCCAGTGAACGTCTAGCGGGAGAAGGCGAGCAGTACTTC. This sequence encodes CASERLAGEGEQYF.

This clonotype was detected ten times or more. The CDR3 sequence: CASSEGRTMNTEAFF. In DNA, the CDR3 is TGTGCCAGCAGTGAGGGGCGGACGATGAACACTGAAGCTTTCTTT. This rearrangement joins TRBV6-1 to TRBJ1-1; maybe TRBD1 (5 bases). Germline V lookup: CDR1 MNHNS, CDR2 SASEGT. The CDR3 runs 15 residues. V lost 3 bases and J lost 0, with 11 bases in between.

This clonotype was observed a few times. The chain links TRBV5-1 to TRBJ2-1; 9 positions agree with TRBD2. The CDR3 sequence is 15 residues long. Germline trimming cut 4 bases from V and 6 bases from J; bases unmatched to any gene: 8. Germline lookup yields CDR1 SGHRS and CDR2 YFSETQ. The CDR3 coding sequence is TGCGCCAGCAGCCTACTAGCGGGCAGACTCAATGAGCAGTTCTTC. It codes for CASSLLAGRLNEQFF.

This chain joins TRBV6-2 or TRBV6-3 and TRBJ2-1; either TRBD1 or TRBD2 may fit D (6 bases each). In germline, CDR1 is MNHEY, CDR2 SVGEGT. CDR3 size: 15 residues. V lost 6 bases and J 6 bases, leaving 18 bases between the germline ends. CDR3 residues: CASREGGYLGNEQFF. The CDR3 DNA follows: TGTGCCAGCAGGGAGGGGGGTTATTTGGGCAATGAGCAGTTCTTC.

This clonotype was counted a few times. The chain employs TRBV19 and TRBJ2-3; D may be TRBD2 (5 bases). Trimming took 1 base from V and 5 from J, leaving 10 bases between them. CDR1 is LNHDA, CDR2 SQIVND, per germline (reference sequence). CDR3 length equals 14 residues. The CDR3: CASSIGGSGDTQYF. In nucleotides, the CDR3 is TGTGCCAGTAGTATAGGTGGGAGCGGAGATACGCAGTATTTT.

The table lists this clonotype with many counts. The DNA for the CDR3 is TGTGCCAGCTCACCACGGCAGACTAGCACAGATACGCAGTATTTT. It codes for CASSPRQTSTDTQYF. This sequence joins TRBV18 and TRBJ2-3, with D hard to call. The CDR3 runs to 15 residues. Trimming removed 1 base at V and 0 bases at J, with 8 bases between. Germline values: CDR1 KGHSH, CDR2 LQKENI.

This clonotype was counted many times. The CDR3 here is CASSPRGGGETQYF. CDR3 bases: TGTGCCAGCAGCCCCCGCGGCGGAGGGGAGACCCAGTACTTC. The chain is built from TRBV7-2 and TRBJ2-5; D is perhaps TRBD2 (6 bases). V was clipped by 5 bases and J by 5 bases, with 15 bases between them. This CDR3 contains 14 residues. From germline, CDR1 is SGHTA and CDR2 FQGNSA.

This clonotype was counted between two and nine times. The chain has TRBV15 and TRBJ1-1; no clear D. The CDR3 extends over 13 amino acids. The germline V and J ends were trimmed by 3 bases and 5 bases, with 10 bases remaining between them. Looked up from germline, CDR1 is LNHNV and CDR2 is YYDKDF (reference sequence). The CDR3 is CATSRQRQTEAFF. Written as DNA, the CDR3 is TGTGCCACCAGCAGGCAGCGTCAGACTGAAGCTTTCTTT.

This clonotype has a handful of counts. This rearrangement joins TRBV12-3 or TRBV12-4 to TRBJ2-7; 15 bases map to TRBD2. The CDR3 has 18 residues. The ends lost 5 bases at V and 2 bases at J; junction bases unmatched: 10. The CDR3, as DNA: TGTGCCAGCAGTAGCCGGGGACTAGCGGGAGGAGGGGCCTACGAGCAGTACTTC. Translated, it gives CASSSRGLAGGGAYEQYF.

Many counts were recorded for this clonotype. The chain recombines TRBV20-1 with TRBJ2-3, with D possibly matching TRBD1 (5 bases). The V and J ends lost 6 bases and 1 base respectively, with 17 bases between them. Germline CDR1 is DFQATT and CDR2 is SNEGSKA (reference sequence). The CDR3 has 15 residues. This chain's CDR3 is CSAQRAGRGTDTQYF. DNA for the CDR3: TGCAGTGCCCAAAGAGCAGGGCGCGGCACAGATACGCAGTATTTT.

The rearrangement uses TRBV12-3 or TRBV12-4 and TRBJ2-3, with 8 nucleotides matching TRBD1. The CDR3 sequence is 14 residues long. V was clipped by 7 bases and J by 4 bases; unmatched bases: 7. The CDR3 protein is CASTQGAHADTQYF. Written as DNA, the CDR3 is TGTGCCAGCACTCAGGGGGCGCACGCAGATACGCAGTATTTT.

The chain joins TRBV7-9 to TRBJ1-1; D not certain. This CDR3 spans 16 amino acids. Trimming removed 3 bases from V and 0 bases from J, with 14 bases in between. Germline V gives CDR1 SEHNR, CDR2 FQNEAQ (reference sequence). This CDR3 reads CASSLEGRGLNTEAFF. CDR3 coding DNA: TGTGCCAGCAGCTTGGAGGGTAGAGGTTTGAACACTGAAGCTTTCTTT.

This clonotype was seen at least ten times. The genes are TRBV5-1 and TRBJ2-1, with TRBD2 identical over 11 bases. Trimming at V came to 4 bases and at J to 7 bases, leaving 10 bases not matched to a gene. Germline values: CDR1 SGHRS, CDR2 YFSETQ. The CDR3 extends over 16 amino acids. CDR3: CASSPRLAGLGNEQFF. For the CDR3, the DNA is TGCGCCAGCAGCCCAAGACTAGCGGGATTGGGTAATGAGCAGTTCTTC.

The chain couples TRBV3-1 to TRBJ2-5; D not certain. The CDR3 spans 14 residues. Looked up from germline, CDR1 is LGHDT and CDR2 is YNNKEL (reference sequence). Trimming shortened V by 4 bases and J by 4 bases, and 13 bases separated the two germline ends. The CDR3 sequence is CASSPPPLGETQYF. The CDR3 bases are TGTGCCAGCAGCCCCCCACCCCTCGGAGAGACCCAGTACTTC.

This clonotype was counted many times. The J gene is TRBJ2-7, the V gene TRBV5-1; 8 bases fit TRBD2. Per the germline V gene, CDR1 is SGHRS and CDR2 is YFSETQ. V gave up 4 bases and J gave up 6 bases; unmatched junction bases: 12. CDR3 length: 15 residues. For the CDR3, the DNA is TGCGCCAGCAGCGCCGGGTCCCGGGAGGGGCGCGAGCAGTACTTC. Residues: CASSAGSREGREQYF.

The table lists this clonotype with many counts. This chain joins TRBV6-1 and TRBJ2-3, with a possible D match to TRBD2 (5 bases). CDR1 is MNHNS and CDR2 is SASEGT in the germline V gene. This CDR3 region has 14 residues. The V and J ends lost 6 bases and 4 bases respectively, with 14 bases between them. In DNA form, the CDR3 reads TGTGCCAGCAGATCACTAGGCAATGCAGATACGCAGTATTTT. Translating it yields CASRSLGNADTQYF.

This sequence joins TRBV5-1 and TRBJ2-3; 9 bases line up with TRBD1. V was pared by 5 bases and J by 3 bases, with 4 bases of the junction left unmatched. The CDR3 is 14 amino acids. The V gene's germline CDR1 is SGHRS and CDR2 YFSETQ. The CDR3 nucleotides read TGCGCCAGCAGTTATGGGACAGGGACAGATACGCAGTATTTT. Translated: CASSYGTGTDTQYF.

Details on this clonotype: Given a much more abundant clone one base away, this may be a read error. The chain uses TRBV29-1 and TRBJ2-5, with D possibly called TRBD1 or TRBD2 (5 bases each). The CDR3 is made up of 14 amino acids. Germline V gene lookup returns CDR1 SQVTM and CDR2 ANQGSEA. Trimming took off 4 bases at V and 5 bases at J, with 17 bases between the two ends. CDR3 nucleotides: TGCAGCGTTGTTTGGTCCTTGGGACCTGAGACCCAGTACTTC. Translation: CSVVWSLGPETQYF.